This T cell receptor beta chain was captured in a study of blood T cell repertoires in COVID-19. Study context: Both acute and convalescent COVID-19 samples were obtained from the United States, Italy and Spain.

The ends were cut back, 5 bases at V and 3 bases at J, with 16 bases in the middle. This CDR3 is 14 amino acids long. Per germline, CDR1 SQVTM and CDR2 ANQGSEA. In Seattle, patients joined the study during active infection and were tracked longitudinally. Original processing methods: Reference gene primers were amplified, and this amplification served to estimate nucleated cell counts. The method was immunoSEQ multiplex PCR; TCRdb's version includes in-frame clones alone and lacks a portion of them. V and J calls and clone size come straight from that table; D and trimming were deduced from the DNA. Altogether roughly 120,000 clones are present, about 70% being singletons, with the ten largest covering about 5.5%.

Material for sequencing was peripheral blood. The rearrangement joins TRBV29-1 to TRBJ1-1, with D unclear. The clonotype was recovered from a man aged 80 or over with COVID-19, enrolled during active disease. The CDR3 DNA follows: TGCAGCGTTAAGAGGTTGTTGGAGGACACTGAAGCTTTCTTT. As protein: CSVKRLLEDTEAFF.